This is a list of T cell receptor beta chains from one sample in a study of blood T cells in healthy people across ages. Via MiXCR, TCRdb re-called the 5' RACE reads, giving one row per CDR3 protein. The data hold 600,000 to 650,000 distinct CDR3 sequences, with 58% observed a single time. Sequencing was done on a sample of blood. These receptor sequences come from a man in his sixties in good health. Each CDR3 is given with its conserved first and last residue. A D gene is named only where the DNA matches it firmly. Only part of the rows carry a size: once, few, many, or a class if the clone is expanded.

V	size	J	D	CDR3	DNA
TRBV12-3/TRBV12-4	once	TRBJ2-1	.	CASSSLAVQFF	TGTGCCAGCAGTTCTCTAGCCGTGCAGTTCTTC
TRBV5-1	.	TRBJ2-3	TRBD1	CASSGTGVPDTQYF	TGCGCCAGCAGCGGGACAGGTGTCCCAGATACGCAGTATTTT
TRBV2	few	TRBJ2-5	.	CASSMTANQETQYF	TGTGCCAGCAGTATGACAGCTAACCAAGAGACCCAGTACTTC
TRBV20-1	.	TRBJ2-3	TRBD2	CSATGLSGRAADTQYF	TGCAGTGCTACGGGCCTTAGCGGGAGGGCCGCAGATACGCAGTATTTT
TRBV20-1	.	TRBJ2-3	TRBD2	CSARPLAGWDTQYF	TGCAGTGCTAGGCCCCTAGCGGGGTGGGATACGCAGTATTTT
TRBV28	.	TRBJ2-5	TRBD2	CASAGGAQETQYF	TGTGCCAGCGCCGGGGGGGCCCAAGAGACCCAGTACTTC
TRBV5-8	.	TRBJ2-5	TRBD1	CASSWGQYQETQYF	TGTGCCAGCAGCTGGGGACAGTACCAAGAGACCCAGTACTTC
TRBV5-1	.	TRBJ2-7	.	CASSLEQRFEQYF	TGCGCCAGCAGCTTGGAGCAGCGTTTCGAGCAGTACTTC
TRBV4-1	.	TRBJ1-5	.	CASSHRVGNQPQHF	TGCGCCAGCAGCCACAGGGTTGGGAATCAGCCCCAGCATTTT
TRBV6-2/TRBV6-3	.	TRBJ2-3	.	CASSYSGVGAQYF	TGTGCCAGCAGTTACTCCGGGGTGGGGGCGCAGTATTTT
TRBV3-1	.	TRBJ2-5	TRBD1	CASSQAGGRQETQYF	TGTGCCAGCAGCCAAGCAGGGGGCCGGCAAGAGACCCAGTACTTC
TRBV7-2	.	TRBJ1-1	.	CASRFGGRYTEAFF	TGTGCCAGCAGGTTCGGGGGGCGGTATACTGAAGCTTTCTTT
TRBV20-1	.	TRBJ2-1	TRBD2	CSAPFRGGSGNEQFF	TGCAGTGCCCCGTTTCGGGGGGGCTCGGGAAATGAGCAGTTCTTC
TRBV20-1	.	TRBJ2-1	TRBD1	CSAMDRGRVSLDDEQFF	TGCAGTGCCATGGACAGGGGGCGCGTCTCACTAGACGATGAGCAGTTCTTC
TRBV10-3	few	TRBJ2-1	TRBD2	CAITASGGQNNEQFF	TGTGCCATCACGGCTAGCGGGGGGCAAAACAATGAGCAGTTCTTC
TRBV20-1	.	TRBJ2-1	TRBD2	CSAPPATSGEGEQFF	TGCAGCGCCCCGCCCGCGACTAGCGGGGAGGGTGAGCAGTTCTTC
TRBV7-2	.	TRBJ2-2	.	CASTKTRANTGELFF	TGTGCCAGCACCAAGACTAGGGCGAACACCGGGGAGCTGTTTTTT
TRBV6-5	.	TRBJ1-2	.	CASRSAGYGYTF	TGTGCCAGCAGGTCCGCCGGCTATGGCTACACCTTC
TRBV29-1	.	TRBJ2-7	.	CSVIQGLASEQYF	TGCAGCGTCATACAGGGGCTAGCGTCCGAGCAGTACTTC
TRBV2	.	TRBJ2-3	TRBD2	CASTLAGHTDTQYF	TGTGCCAGCACTCTAGCGGGGCACACAGATACGCAGTATTTT
TRBV28	.	TRBJ2-3	TRBD2	CASSSSTSRDTDTQYF	TGTGCCAGCAGTTCCTCGACTAGCCGAGACACAGATACGCAGTATTTT
TRBV7-9	many	TRBJ2-1	.	CASSSGRSSYNEQFF	TGTGCCAGCAGCTCGGGCCGTAGCTCCTACAATGAGCAGTTCTTC
TRBV7-9	.	TRBJ2-1	TRBD1	CASRGTASSSHNEQFF	TGTGCCAGCAGGGGGACAGCGTCTAGCTCCCACAATGAGCAGTTCTTC
TRBV7-2	.	TRBJ1-4	.	CASSLGGTRGEKLFF	TGTGCCAGCAGCTTAGGAGGCACCCGAGGGGAAAAACTGTTTTTT
TRBV12-3/TRBV12-4	.	TRBJ2-1	TRBD2	CASSPPRMLAGGLNEQFF	TGTGCCAGCAGTCCACCTAGAATGCTAGCGGGGGGGCTTAATGAGCAGTTCTTC
TRBV27	.	TRBJ2-5	TRBD2	CASSSIGLAGPQETQYF	TGTGCCAGCAGTTCCATCGGACTAGCGGGGCCCCAAGAGACCCAGTACTTC
TRBV4-1	.	TRBJ1-5	.	CASSQAGINQPQHF	TGCGCCAGCAGCCAAGCAGGGATCAATCAGCCCCAGCATTTT
TRBV4-1	many	TRBJ2-7	.	CASSQGIRGFEQYF	TGCGCCAGCAGCCAAGGGATCAGGGGTTTTGAGCAGTACTTC
TRBV7-2	.	TRBJ2-3	.	CASSLRGGGPSTDAQYF	TGTGCCAGCAGCTTAAGGGGCGGGGGCCCTAGCACAGATGCGCAGTATTTT
TRBV10-1	.	TRBJ2-5	.	CASSPGSGGTQYF	TGCGCCAGCAGTCCTGGGTCTGGCGGGACCCAGTACTTC
TRBV12-3/TRBV12-4	.	TRBJ2-1	TRBD2	CASSSGLAGGPSDEQFF	TGTGCCAGCAGTTCGGGACTAGCGGGGGGGCCTTCCGATGAGCAGTTCTTC
TRBV4-1	.	TRBJ2-4	TRBD1	CASSPRDRSNIQYF	TGCGCCAGCAGCCCTCGGGACAGGTCAAACATTCAGTACTTC